This T cell receptor (beta chain) was found in a study of T-cell memory formation after mild COVID-19. Regarding the study as a whole: Clones that contracted from day 15 to 85 were balanced CD4/CD8, while later expanders leaned CD4+. There were some responding clones in pre-infection memory, which suggested that cross-reactive memory had joined.

5'RACE, which relied on constant-segment primers, yielded TCR alpha and TCR beta cDNA libraries carrying sample barcodes and UMIs. TCRdb passed the 5' RACE reads through MiXCR, listing each CDR3 protein once. The table includes under 700,000 distinct CDR3 sequences, around 21% detected once. Turning to this clonotype: No antigen is known for it.

There are 14 residues in the CDR3. The germline gives CDR1 LGHDT, CDR2 YNNKEL (reference sequence). V lost 1 base and J 0 bases, leaving 4 bases between the germline ends. The rearrangement links TRBV3-1 to TRBJ1-3; D gene ambiguous. Sample: PBMCs or a T cell subset sorted from them (not recorded which). This clonotype was obtained from an adult woman who had mild COVID-19 (a few samples of this study predate the infection). Cell type and time point are not known. This CDR3 reads CASSQGDSGNTIYF. The CDR3, as DNA: TGTGCCAGCAGCCAAGGGGACTCTGGAAACACCATATATTTT.